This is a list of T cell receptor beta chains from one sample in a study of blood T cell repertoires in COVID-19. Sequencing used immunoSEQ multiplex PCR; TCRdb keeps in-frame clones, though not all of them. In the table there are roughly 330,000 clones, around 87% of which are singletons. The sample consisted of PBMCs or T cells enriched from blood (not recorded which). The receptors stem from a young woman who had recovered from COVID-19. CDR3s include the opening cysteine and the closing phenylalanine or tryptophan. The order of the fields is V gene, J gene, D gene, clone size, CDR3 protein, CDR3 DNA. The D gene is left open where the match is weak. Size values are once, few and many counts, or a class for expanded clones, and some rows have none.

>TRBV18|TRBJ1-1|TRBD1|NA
CASSSRSSGQGTEAFF
TGTGCCAGCTCATCCCGATCCTCAGGACAGGGCACTGAAGCTTTCTTT
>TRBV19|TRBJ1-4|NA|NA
CASRNRGGYEKLFF
TGTGCCAGTAGGAACCGAGGGGGTTATGAAAAACTGTTTTTT
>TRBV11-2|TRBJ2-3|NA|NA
CASSLESTPGLGRTDTQYF
TGTGCCAGCAGCTTAGAAAGTACCCCCGGTTTGGGGCGCACAGATACGCAGTATTTT
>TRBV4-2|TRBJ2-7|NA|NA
CASSQGGGGYEQYF
TGTGCCAGCAGCCAAGGAGGGGGTGGCTACGAGCAGTACTTC
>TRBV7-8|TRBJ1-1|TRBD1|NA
CASSFRTGRPEAFF
TGTGCCAGCAGCTTCCGGACAGGGAGACCTGAAGCTTTCTTT
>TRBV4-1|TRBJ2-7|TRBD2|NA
CASSQSRGGYEQYF
TGCGCCAGCAGCCAGTCTCGCGGGGGCTACGAGCAGTACTTC
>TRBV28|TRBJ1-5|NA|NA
CVSSLVEKRQPQHF
TGTGTCAGCAGTTTGGTTGAGAAGCGTCAGCCCCAGCATTTT
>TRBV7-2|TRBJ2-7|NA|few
CASAMGGRVDEQYF
TGTGCCAGCGCTATGGGAGGCAGGGTGGACGAGCAGTACTTC
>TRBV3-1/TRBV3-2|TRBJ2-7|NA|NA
CASSRTQGYRYEQYF
TGTGCCAGCAGCCGGACCCAGGGGTACCGCTACGAGCAGTACTTC
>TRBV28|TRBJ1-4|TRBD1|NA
CASSFNDRVPINEKLFF
TGTGCCAGCAGTTTTAACGACAGGGTGCCGATTAATGAAAAACTGTTTTTT
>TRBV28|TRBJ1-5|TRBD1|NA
CASSSGTGVRQPQHF
TGTGCCAGCAGTTCCGGGACAGGGGTTCGGCAGCCCCAGCATTTT
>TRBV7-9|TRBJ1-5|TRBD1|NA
CASSVTGDPNQPQHF
TGTGCCAGCAGCGTTACAGGGGACCCCAATCAGCCCCAGCATTTT
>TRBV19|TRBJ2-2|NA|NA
CASSMGGPGELFF
TGTGCCAGTAGTATGGGAGGACCCGGGGAGCTGTTTTTT
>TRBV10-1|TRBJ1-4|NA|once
CASSERGSGTNEKLFF
TGCGCCAGCAGTGAAAGAGGATCCGGAACTAATGAAAAACTGTTTTTT
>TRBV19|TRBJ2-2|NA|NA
CASSMTQSNTGELFF
TGTGCCAGTAGTATGACTCAGTCGAACACCGGGGAGCTGTTTTTT
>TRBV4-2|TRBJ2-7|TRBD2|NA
CASSQDRLAGSYEQYF
TGTGCCAGCAGCCAAGACAGACTAGCGGGTTCCTACGAGCAGTACTTC
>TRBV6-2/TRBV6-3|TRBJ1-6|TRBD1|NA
CASSRQGRSLHF
TGTGCCAGCAGTCGACAGGGCCGCTCCCTCCACTTT
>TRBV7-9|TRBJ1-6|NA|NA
CASSQQETAPLHF
TGTGCCAGCAGTCAACAGGAAACGGCACCCCTCCACTTT
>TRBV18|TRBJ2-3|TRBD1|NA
CASSPTGFATDTQYF
TGTGCCAGCTCACCGACAGGGTTCGCAACTGATACGCAGTATTTT
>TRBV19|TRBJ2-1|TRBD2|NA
CASGLAEHNEQFF
TGTGCCAGTGGACTAGCGGAACACAATGAGCAGTTCTTC
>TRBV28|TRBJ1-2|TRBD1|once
CASSRGTASANYGYTF
TGTGCCAGCAGCCGCGGGACAGCTTCTGCTAACTATGGCTACACCTTC
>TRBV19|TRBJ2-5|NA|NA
CASSLHGETQYF
TGTGCCAGTAGTTTGCACGGGGAGACCCAGTACTTC
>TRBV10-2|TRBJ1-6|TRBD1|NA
CASRGTGSSYNSPLHF
TGCGCCAGCAGGGGGACAGGGAGCTCCTATAATTCACCCCTCCACTTT
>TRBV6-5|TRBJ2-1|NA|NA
CASSYSSVYNEQFF
TGTGCCAGCAGTTACTCATCGGTCTACAATGAGCAGTTCTTC
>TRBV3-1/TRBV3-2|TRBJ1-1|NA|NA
CASSHVHRENTEAFF
TGTGCCAGCAGCCATGTCCACAGGGAGAACACTGAAGCTTTCTTT
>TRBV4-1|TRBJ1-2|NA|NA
CVSSLRTANYGYTF
TGCGTCAGCAGCCTTAGGACAGCTAACTATGGCTACACCTTC
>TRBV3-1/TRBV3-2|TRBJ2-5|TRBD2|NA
CASALVLAGGETQYF
TGTGCCAGCGCGCTCGTACTAGCGGGCGGAGAGACCCAGTACTTC
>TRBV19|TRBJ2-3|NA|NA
CASSPRRGPSTDTQYF
TGTGCCAGTAGTCCCAGGAGGGGGCCTAGCACAGATACGCAGTATTTT
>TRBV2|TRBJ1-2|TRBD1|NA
CASREGAVNYGYTF
TGTGCCAGCAGAGAGGGGGCAGTTAACTATGGCTACACCTTC
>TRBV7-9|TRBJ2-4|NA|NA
CASSLALDFIGNIQYF
TGTGCCAGCAGCTTAGCGCTTGATTTTATCGGAAACATTCAGTACTTC
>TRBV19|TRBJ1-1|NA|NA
CASSPTGAVAEAFF
TGTGCCAGTAGTCCGACAGGTGCTGTAGCTGAAGCTTTCTTT
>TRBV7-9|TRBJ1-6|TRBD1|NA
CASSLAGTGRSSPLHF
TGTGCCAGCAGCTTAGCGGGGACAGGGCGCAGTTCACCCCTCCACTTT
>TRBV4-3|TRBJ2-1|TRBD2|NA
CASSPGTSGGDEQFF
TGCGCCAGCAGTCCCGGGACTAGCGGGGGGGATGAGCAGTTCTTC
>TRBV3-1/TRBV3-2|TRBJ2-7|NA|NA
CASSQRNTYEQYF
TGTGCCAGCAGCCAAAGAAACACCTACGAGCAGTACTTC
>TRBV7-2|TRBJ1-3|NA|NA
CASSLETGISGNTIYF
TGTGCCAGCAGCCTCGAAACAGGGATCTCTGGAAACACCATATATTTT
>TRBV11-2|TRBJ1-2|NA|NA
CASRDIRGRGRGYGYTF
TGTGCCAGCAGGGATATTAGGGGGAGGGGTAGGGGCTATGGCTACACCTTC
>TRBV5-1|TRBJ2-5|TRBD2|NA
CASSLTSGQETQYF
TGCGCCAGCAGCTTAACTAGCGGCCAAGAGACCCAGTACTTC
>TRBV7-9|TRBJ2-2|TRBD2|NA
CASSSSGTNTGELFF
TGTGCCAGCAGCAGTAGCGGGACTAACACCGGGGAGCTGTTTTTT
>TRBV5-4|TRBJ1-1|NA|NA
CAISGVGGRASSEAFF
TGTGCCATTTCGGGTGTGGGGGGGCGAGCCAGTTCTGAAGCTTTCTTT
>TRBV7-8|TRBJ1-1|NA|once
CASSHPEGEDTEAFF
TGTGCCAGCAGCCACCCAGAGGGTGAGGACACTGAAGCTTTCTTT
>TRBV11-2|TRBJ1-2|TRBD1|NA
CASRAPGTGNDYTF
TGTGCCAGCAGGGCCCCCGGGACAGGGAATGACTACACCTTC
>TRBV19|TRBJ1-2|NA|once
CASSIGINYGYTF
TGTGCCAGTAGTATCGGGATTAACTATGGCTACACCTTC
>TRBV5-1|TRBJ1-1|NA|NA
CASSPGQTEAFF
TGCGCCAGCAGCCCTGGACAGACTGAAGCTTTCTTT
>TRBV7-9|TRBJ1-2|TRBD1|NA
CASSSGTGGLSYGYTF
TGTGCCAGCAGCTCCGGGACAGGGGGTTTGTCCTATGGCTACACCTTC
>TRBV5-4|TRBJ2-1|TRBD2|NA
CASSRGTSGGAGEQFF
TGTGCCAGCAGCCGTGGGACTAGCGGGGGGGCTGGTGAGCAGTTCTTC
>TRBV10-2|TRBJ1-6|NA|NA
CATYLGGTNSPLHF
TGCGCCACCTACCTAGGAGGGACCAATTCACCCCTCCACTTT
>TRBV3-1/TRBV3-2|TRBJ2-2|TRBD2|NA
CASSQGGGANTGELFF
TGTGCCAGCAGCCAAGGGGGAGGGGCGAACACCGGGGAGCTGTTTTTT
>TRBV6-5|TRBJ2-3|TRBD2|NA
CASSYSAGGGADTQYF
TGTGCCAGCAGTTACTCAGCGGGAGGGGGCGCAGATACGCAGTATTTT
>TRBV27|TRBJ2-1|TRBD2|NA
CASRQLAGGRNEQFF
TGTGCCAGCAGGCAACTAGCGGGGGGGCGCAATGAGCAGTTCTTC
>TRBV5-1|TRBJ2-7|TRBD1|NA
CASSLRDSYEQYF
TGCGCCAGCAGCTTGAGGGACAGTTACGAGCAGTACTTC
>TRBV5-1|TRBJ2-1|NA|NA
CASSLRDGSSGEQFF
TGCGCCAGCAGCTTGCGGGACGGGAGTTCCGGTGAGCAGTTCTTC
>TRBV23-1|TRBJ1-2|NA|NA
CASRAEEGGYTF
TGCGCCAGCAGGGCAGAGGAGGGGGGCTACACCTTC
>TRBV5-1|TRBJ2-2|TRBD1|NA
CASSLQTGDNTGELFF
TGCGCCAGCAGCTTGCAGACAGGGGACAACACCGGGGAGCTGTTTTTT